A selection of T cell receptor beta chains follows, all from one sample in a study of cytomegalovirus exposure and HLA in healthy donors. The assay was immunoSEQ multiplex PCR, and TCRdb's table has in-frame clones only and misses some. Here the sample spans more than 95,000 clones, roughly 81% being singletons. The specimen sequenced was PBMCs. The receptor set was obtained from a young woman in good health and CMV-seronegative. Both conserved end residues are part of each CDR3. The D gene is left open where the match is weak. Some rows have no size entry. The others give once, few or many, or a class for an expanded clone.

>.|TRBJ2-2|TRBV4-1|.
CASSRPSGTGELFF
TGCGCCAGCAGCCGCCCGAGTGGCACCGGGGAGCTGTTTTTT
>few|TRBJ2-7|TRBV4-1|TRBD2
CASSQETSGSYEQYF
TGCGCCAGCAGCCAAGAGACTAGCGGGAGTTACGAGCAGTACTTC
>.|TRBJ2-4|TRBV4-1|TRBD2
CASSHPLAGLAKNIQYF
TGCGCCAGCAGCCATCCTCTAGCGGGTCTAGCCAAAAACATTCAGTACTTC
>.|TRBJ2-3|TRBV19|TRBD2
CASSGGLAGTPSTDTQYF
TGTGCCAGTAGTGGGGGACTAGCGGGGACCCCTAGCACAGATACGCAGTATTTT
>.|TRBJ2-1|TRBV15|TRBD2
CATSSLGGGFLQRGTNEQFF
TGTGCCACCAGCAGTCTGGGGGGAGGGTTTCTTCAGCGGGGCACCAATGAGCAGTTCTTC
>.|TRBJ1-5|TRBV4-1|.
CASSQRENQPQHF
TGCGCCAGCAGCCAAAGAGAGAATCAGCCCCAGCATTTT
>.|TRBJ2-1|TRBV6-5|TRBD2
CATRPGGGVGQFF
TGTGCCACCAGGCCCGGCGGGGGGGTTGGACAGTTCTTC
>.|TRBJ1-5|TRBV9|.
CASSQGAENSNQPQHF
TGTGCCAGCAGCCAAGGGGCAGAAAATAGCAATCAGCCCCAGCATTTT
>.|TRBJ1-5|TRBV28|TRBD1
CASIQDRYPTTYQPQHF
TGTGCCAGCATCCAGGACAGGTACCCGACCACCTATCAGCCCCAGCATTTT
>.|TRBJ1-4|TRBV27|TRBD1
CASSDRTGGYEKLFF
TGTGCCAGCAGTGACAGGACAGGGGGCTATGAAAAACTGTTTTTT
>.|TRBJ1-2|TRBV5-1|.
CASSSTATANYGYTF
TGCGCCAGCAGCTCAACCGCGACAGCCAATTATGGCTACACCTTC
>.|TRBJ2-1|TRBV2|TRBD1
CASSGRDRGVGAEQFF
TGTGCCAGCAGTGGCCGGGACAGGGGTGTAGGGGCTGAGCAGTTCTTC
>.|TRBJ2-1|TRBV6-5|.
CASSSVYRVPNEQFF
TGTGCCAGCAGTTCCGTGTACAGGGTCCCCAATGAGCAGTTCTTC
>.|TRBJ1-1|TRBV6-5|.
CASSEVGNTEAFF
TGTGCCAGCAGTGAAGTCGGTAACACTGAAGCTTTCTTT
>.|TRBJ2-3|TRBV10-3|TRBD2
CATQGLAGWDTQYF
TGTGCCACCCAGGGACTAGCGGGATGGGATACGCAGTATTTT
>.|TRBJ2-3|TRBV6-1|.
CASSLSDSTDTQYF
TGTGCCAGCAGTCTATCCGATAGCACAGATACGCAGTATTTT
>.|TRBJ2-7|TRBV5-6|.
CASSLNRDRQYF
TGTGCCAGCAGCTTGAACAGGGACCGTCAGTACTTC
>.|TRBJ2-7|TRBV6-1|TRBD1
CASSKGTGQVYEQYF
TGTGCCAGCAGTAAAGGGACAGGGCAAGTCTACGAGCAGTACTTC
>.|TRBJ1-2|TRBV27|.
CASSLFANYGYTF
TGTGCCAGCAGTTTATTCGCTAACTATGGCTACACCTTC
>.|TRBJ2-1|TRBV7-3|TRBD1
CASSSQGDNEQFF
TGTGCCAGCAGCTCGCAGGGGGACAATGAGCAGTTCTTC
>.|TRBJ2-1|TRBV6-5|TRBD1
CASSTGGGYNEQFF
TGTGCCAGCAGCACAGGGGGAGGTTACAATGAGCAGTTCTTC
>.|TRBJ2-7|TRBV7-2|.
CASLTPWRSLGTYEQYF
TGTGCCAGTCTCACCCCATGGCGCTCCCTCGGGACCTACGAGCAGTACTTC
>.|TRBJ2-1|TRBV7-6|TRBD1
CASSGQGAAYNEQFF
TGTGCCAGCAGCGGACAGGGGGCAGCCTACAATGAGCAGTTCTTC
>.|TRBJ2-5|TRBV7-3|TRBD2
CASRHLKMSASGGPPRETQYF
TGTGCCAGCAGGCACCTCAAGATGTCGGCTAGCGGGGGCCCACCTAGGGAGACCCAGTACTTC
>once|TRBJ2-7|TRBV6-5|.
CASSYTGYHEQYF
TGTGCCAGCAGTTATACGGGATACCACGAGCAGTACTTC
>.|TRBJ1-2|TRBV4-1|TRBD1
CASSRIFTGTGFDYGYTF
TGCGCCAGCAGCCGAATCTTTACCGGGACAGGGTTCGACTATGGCTACACCTTC
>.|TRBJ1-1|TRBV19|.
CASSIGQGNTEAFF
TGTGCCAGTAGTATAGGGCAGGGAAACACTGAAGCTTTCTTT
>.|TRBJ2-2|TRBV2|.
CASRVTVSSTGELFF
TGTGCCAGCAGAGTGACAGTATCCTCCACCGGGGAGCTGTTTTTT
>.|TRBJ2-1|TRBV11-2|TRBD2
CASSLGLAGENEQFF
TGTGCCAGCAGCCTTGGACTAGCGGGAGAAAATGAGCAGTTCTTC
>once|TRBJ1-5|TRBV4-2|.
CASSQDFLGGGTFNQPQHF
TGTGCCAGCAGCCAAGATTTTCTAGGGGGGGGAACATTCAATCAGCCCCAGCATTTT
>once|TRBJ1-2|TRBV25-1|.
CASSPWGGGYTF
TGTGCCAGCTCCCCATGGGGGGGCGGCTACACCTTC
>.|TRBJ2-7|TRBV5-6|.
CASSFGADPRYEQYF
TGTGCCAGCAGCTTTGGGGCCGACCCCCGCTACGAGCAGTACTTC
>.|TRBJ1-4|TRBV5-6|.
CASSWRGGTNEKLFF
TGTGCCAGCAGCTGGAGGGGCGGCACTAATGAAAAACTGTTTTTT
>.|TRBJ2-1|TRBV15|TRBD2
CATSRDKSGRANEQFF
TGTGCCACCAGCAGAGATAAAAGCGGGAGGGCCAATGAGCAGTTCTTC
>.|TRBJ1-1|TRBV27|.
CASSLRELNTEAFF
TGTGCCAGCAGTTTGAGGGAATTGAACACTGAAGCTTTCTTT
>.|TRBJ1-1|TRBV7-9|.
CASSLEGGAEAFF
TGTGCCAGCAGCTTAGAGGGAGGGGCCGAAGCTTTCTTT
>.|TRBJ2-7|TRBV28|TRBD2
CASSPELAGVNEQYF
TGTGCCAGCAGTCCTGAATTAGCGGGAGTCAACGAGCAGTACTTC
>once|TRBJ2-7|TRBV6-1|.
CASSEYSYLVSYEQYF
TGTGCCAGCAGTGAATACTCATATTTGGTCTCCTACGAGCAGTACTTC
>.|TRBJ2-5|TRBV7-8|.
CASRQNGGPVQETQYF
TGTGCCAGCAGGCAAAACGGGGGGCCCGTCCAAGAGACCCAGTACTTC
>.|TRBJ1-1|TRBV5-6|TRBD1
CASSPAGQERAFF
TGTGCCAGCAGCCCAGCAGGACAGGAGAGAGCTTTCTTT
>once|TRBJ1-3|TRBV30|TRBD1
CAWSRQGGGNTIYF
TGTGCCTGGAGTAGACAGGGAGGAGGAAACACCATATATTTT
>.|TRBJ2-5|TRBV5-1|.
CASSLGRAVRETQYF
TGCGCCAGCAGCTTGGGCAGGGCGGTGAGGGAGACCCAGTACTTC
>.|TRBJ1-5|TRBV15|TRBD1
CATSRATGLQPQHF
TGTGCCACCAGCAGGGCGACAGGGCTTCAGCCCCAACATTTT
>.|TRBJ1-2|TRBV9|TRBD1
CASRAQTGTATYGYTF
TGTGCCAGCAGAGCCCAGACCGGGACAGCTACCTATGGCTACACCTTC
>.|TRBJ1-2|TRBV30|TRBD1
CAWSVGDSYGYTF
TGTGCCTGGAGTGTAGGGGACAGCTATGGCTACACCTTC
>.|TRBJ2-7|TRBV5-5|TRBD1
CASRVIQGSSYEQYF
TGTGCCAGCAGGGTGATACAGGGGTCCTCCTACGAGCAGTACTTC
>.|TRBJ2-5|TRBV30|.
CAWSVRLTEVTQYF
TGTGCCTGGAGTGTACGACTGACCGAGGTGACCCAGTACTTC
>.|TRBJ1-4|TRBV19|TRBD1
CASSRTGLFF
TGTGCCAGTAGTAGGACAGGGTTGTTTTTT
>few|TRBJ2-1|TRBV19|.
CASSTGTHYNEQFF
TGTGCCAGTAGTACCGGGACACACTACAATGAGCAGTTCTTC
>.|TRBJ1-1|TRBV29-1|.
CSVSRGGGISMNTEAFF
TGCAGCGTTTCCCGCGGGGGGGGTATATCCATGAACACTGAAGCTTTCTTT
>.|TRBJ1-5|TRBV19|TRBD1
CASTRYRGEGNQPQHF
TGTGCCAGTACCAGGTACAGGGGAGAGGGCAATCAGCCCCAGCATTTT
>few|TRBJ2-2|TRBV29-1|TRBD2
CSVPSGSGTYGELFF
TGCAGCGTTCCCAGCGGTAGCGGGACGTACGGGGAGCTGTTTTTT
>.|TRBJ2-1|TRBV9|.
CASSVLLSTNEQFF
TGTGCCAGCAGCGTCCTCCTCAGTACCAATGAGCAGTTCTTC
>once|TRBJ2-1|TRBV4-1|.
CASSQDTAGTYNEQFF
TGCGCCAGCAGCCAAGATACCGCGGGGACCTACAATGAGCAGTTCTTC